The following is a T cell receptor (beta chain) sequence with its context. The target antigen is unknown. The sample originates from a study of long-term antiretroviral therapy in people with HIV. Study-wide points: Upon ART, diversity increased but remained lower than transplant donor controls. ART adherence, viral resistance and therapy changes were undocumented.

At survey level, the immunoSEQ assay was run in its v3.0 version. Measured with immunoSEQ multiplex PCR; TCRdb has only the in-frame clones, and not every one. The table lists more than 10,000 clones, 75% to 85% of them singletons, with 17% in the top ten. There are 14 residues in the CDR3. From germline, CDR1 is MDHEN and CDR2 SYDVKM. J gave up 3 bases and V 8 bases, and 6 bases lay outside the gene matches. This clonotype originated in a man aged 35-49 years with HIV. This chain links TRBV28 with TRBJ2-7; 11 bases line up with TRBD2. This specimen was unsorted PBMCs, taken 3.4 years after starting antiretroviral therapy. As DNA, the CDR3 is TGTGCCAGCCTTCTAGCGGGAGGCATCTACGAGCAGTACTTC. Translated, it gives CASLLAGGIYEQYF. The full variable domain, in which reference TRBV28 and TRBJ2-7 provide the parts outside the CDR3, is DVKVTQSSRYLVKRTGEKVFLECVQDMDHENMFWYRQDPGLGLRLIYFSYDVKMKEKGDIPEGYSVSREKKERFSLILESASTNQTSMYLCASLLAGGIYEQYFGPGTRLTVT.